Shown below are 3 T cell receptor beta chains from a single sample sequenced in a study of blood T cells in healthy people across ages. A sample-barcoded 5' primer and a J-beta primer mix were used in a second PCR of roughly 6 to 11 cycles. TCRdb re-called the 5' RACE reads through MiXCR, storing one row per CDR3 protein. The data show hundreds of thousands of distinct CDR3 sequences, around 43% seen once. The sequenced sample consisted of blood. All receptors derive from a man aged 60 to 69 in good health.

J is TRBJ2-4 and V is TRBV7-2; no reliable D call. The J call may be faulty, since TRBJ2-5 better matches the DNA end. The length of the CDR3 is 14 residues. CDR1 is SGHTA, CDR2 FQGNSA, per germline. As DNA, the CDR3 is TGTGCCAGCAGCGTCGGACCGGTTCCAGAGACCCAGTACTTC. Its protein product is CASSVGPVPETQYF.

The genes are TRBV20-1 and TRBJ2-7; tentative D call: TRBD1 (6 bases). Trimming removed 7 bases at V and 2 bases at J, with 9 bases between. The CDR3 is 11 residues long. Germline-derived CDR1 and CDR2 are DFQATT and SNEGSKA (reference sequence). The CDR3 nucleotides read TGCAGTGGGGGGCTAACCTACGAGCAGTACTTC. Its protein is CSGGLTYEQYF.

This clonotype has a handful of counts. The genes are TRBV4-1 and TRBJ1-5, with D maybe TRBD1 (5 bases). V lost 4 bases to trimming and J lost 5 bases, with 12 bases between them. The germline CDR1 and CDR2 sequences are MGHRA and YSYEKL. This CDR3 region has 14 residues. The chain's CDR3 is CASSLPGRDQPQHF. CDR3 in DNA: TGCGCCAGCAGCCTCCCAGGGAGGGATCAGCCCCAGCATTTT.